These 8 T cell receptor beta chains were sequenced from one sample in a study of early T cells in non-severe SARS-CoV-2 infection. MiXCR, run by TCRdb on the 5' RACE reads, gives a single entry per CDR3 protein. The sample holds 50,000 to 65,000 distinct CDR3 sequences, 20% seen once. Sequences were derived from whole blood, sampled at baseline. Receptor source: an adult who was a healthcare worker with PCR-confirmed SARS-CoV-2 infection or an uninfected control (not recorded which).

There are many counts of this clonotype. The rearrangement links TRBV18 to TRBJ1-2; D is unresolved. V gave up 3 bases and J gave up 3 bases, with 11 bases separating them. The CDR3 extends over 14 amino acids. Germline lookup yields CDR1 KGHSH and CDR2 LQKENI. The CDR3 bases are TGTGCCAGCTCACCTACCAGCAAGGACTATGGCTACACCTTC. This sequence encodes CASSPTSKDYGYTF. Full variable domain (rest looked up from reference TRBV18 and TRBJ1-2): NAGVMQNPRHLVRRRGQEARLRCSPMKGHSHVYWYRQLPEEGLKFMVYLQKENIIDESGMPKERFSAEFPKEGPSILRIQQVVRGDSAAYFCASSPTSKDYGYTFGSGTRLTVV.

The genes are TRBV29-1 and TRBJ2-5; TRBD1 or TRBD2 may be the D gene (5 bases each). The V gene lost 6 bases and the J gene lost 9 bases, with 23 bases spanning the gap. The CDR3 is made up of 14 amino acids. Per germline, CDR1 SQVTM and CDR2 ANQGSEA. The CDR3 DNA sequence: TGCAGCGTCCCGGGGCCCCGTCAGATCCGGGCCCAGTACTTC. It yields the protein CSVPGPRQIRAQYF.

The chain uses TRBV12-3 or TRBV12-4 and TRBJ1-4; possible D gene TRBD1, 5 bases. V was clipped by 3 bases and J by 5 bases, with 10 bases between them. The CDR3 has 14 residues. The DNA for the CDR3 is TGTGCCAGCAGTTTTGGGACCCCGAATGAAAAACTGTTTTTT. It translates to CASSFGTPNEKLFF.

This clonotype was counted many times. For the CDR3, the DNA is TGTGCCAGCAGCTTAGCGTCAGAGGGAACCGGGGAGCTGTTTTTT. Protein sequence: CASSLASEGTGELFF. The chain joins TRBV7-8 to TRBJ2-2; D may be TRBD2 (5 bases). Trimming took 0 bases from V and 5 from J, leaving 10 bases between them. The CDR3 spans 15 residues. Germline CDR1 is SGHVS and CDR2 is FQNEAQ.

This clonotype appeared a few times. The rearrangement links TRBV20-1 to TRBJ2-5; 9 nucleotides match TRBD2. CDR1 is DFQATT and CDR2 is SNEGSKA in the germline V gene (reference sequence). The CDR3 sequence is 13 residues long. The V gene end was trimmed by 3 bases and the J gene end by 1 base; junction bases not matched to a gene: 0. This CDR3 is CSARRGGQETQYF. The CDR3 DNA sequence: TGCAGTGCTAGGCGGGGGGGCCAAGAGACCCAGTACTTC.

V usage is TRBV3-1 and J usage is TRBJ2-1; maybe TRBD1 (6 bases). The CDR3 is 16 amino acids. Germline loops: CDR1 LGHDT, CDR2 YNNKEL (reference sequence). Trimming left V 4 bases short and J 4 bases short, with 17 bases between. In DNA form, the CDR3 reads TGTGCCAGCAGCCTAACCTCCGGGACATTTTACAATGAGCAGTTCTTC. It yields the protein CASSLTSGTFYNEQFF.

The rearrangement joins TRBV4-1 to TRBJ2-5; D is unresolved. Germline loops: CDR1 MGHRA, CDR2 YSYEKL. This CDR3 has 13 residues. Trimming pared 8 bases from V and 4 bases from J, leaving 14 bases between. This CDR3 reads CASGPFDGETQYF. CDR3 in DNA: TGCGCCAGCGGTCCATTCGACGGAGAGACCCAGTACTTC.

This clonotype was seen more than once but under ten times. The genes are TRBV5-1 and TRBJ2-5; D remains ambiguous. Trimming pared 0 bases from V and 0 bases from J, leaving 6 bases between. CDR1 is SGHRS, CDR2 YFSETQ, per germline. The CDR3 extends over 14 amino acids. CDR3 nucleotides: TGCGCCAGCAGCTTGGTTGCGTACCAAGAGACCCAGTACTTC. It translates to CASSLVAYQETQYF.